This T cell receptor (beta chain) derives from a study of blood T cell repertoires in COVID-19. Some clones are missing from TCRdb's copy, which holds only in-frame ones; the method was immunoSEQ multiplex PCR. The sample has some 390,000 clones, more than 70% seen once; the top ten hold roughly 2.1%. Germline lookup yields CDR1 MNHEY and CDR2 SMNVEV (reference sequence). This CDR3 contains 15 residues. The J segment lost 10 bases and the V segment lost 3 bases, leaving 6 bases of the junction unmatched. The sequenced material came from peripheral blood. The receptor was isolated from a woman between 55 and 75 years old with COVID-19, enrolled during active disease. The V call is TRBV27, the J call TRBJ2-1; TRBD2 agrees at 13 bases. CDR3 loop: CASSFLTSGGKEQFF. The CDR3 DNA reads TGTGCCAGCAGTTTTCTGACTAGCGGGGGGAAAGAGCAGTTCTTC.